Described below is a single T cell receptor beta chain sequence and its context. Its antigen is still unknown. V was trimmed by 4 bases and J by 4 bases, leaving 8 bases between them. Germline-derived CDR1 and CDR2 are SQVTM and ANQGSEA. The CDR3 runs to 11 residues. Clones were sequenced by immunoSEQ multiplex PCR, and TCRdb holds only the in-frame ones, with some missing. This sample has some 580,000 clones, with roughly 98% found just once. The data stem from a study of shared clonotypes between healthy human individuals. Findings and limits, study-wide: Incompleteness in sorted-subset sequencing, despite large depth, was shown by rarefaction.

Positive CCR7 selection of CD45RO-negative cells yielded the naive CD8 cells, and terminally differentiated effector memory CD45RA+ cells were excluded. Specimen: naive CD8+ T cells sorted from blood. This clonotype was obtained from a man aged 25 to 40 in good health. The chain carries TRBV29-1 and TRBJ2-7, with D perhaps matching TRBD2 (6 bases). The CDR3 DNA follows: TGCAGCGTTGCGGAGGGGTACGAGCAGTACTTC. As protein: CSVAEGYEQYF.